This T cell receptor (beta chain) stems from a study of blood T cell repertoires in COVID-19. Overall study context: Sources were T cells, B-cell-depleted T cells, or PBMCs; the material itself was cDNA or gDNA.

In the source study's methods: Amplification of reference gene primers provided the estimated nucleated cell counts. The assay was immunoSEQ multiplex PCR, and TCRdb's table has in-frame clones only and misses some. V, J and clone size are taken as reported in that table, and D and trimming were inferred from the DNA itself. This sample has around 240,000 clones; roughly four fifths occur once, and the top ten carry over 1.5%. This TCR was sampled from a woman over 75 with acute or convalescent COVID-19. Sequencing used peripheral blood.

The chain's CDR3 is CASSLAGGTISYEQYF. CDR3 coding DNA: TGTGCCAGCAGCTTAGCGGGGGGTACTATATCCTACGAGCAGTACTTC. J is TRBJ2-7 and V is TRBV7-2; tentative D call: TRBD2 (6 bases). Trimming left V 0 bases short and J 1 base short, with 13 bases between. Germline lookup yields CDR1 SGHTA and CDR2 FQGNSA. The CDR3 is 16 residues long.